Following are 27 T cell receptor beta chains from one sample sequenced in a study of blood T cells in healthy people across ages. For the second PCR, which ran for about 7 to 12 cycles, a sample-barcoded 5' primer and a J-beta primer mix were used. In TCRdb, the 5' RACE reads were re-called with MiXCR into one record per CDR3 protein. The sample carries approximately 810,000 distinct CDR3 sequences, more than 25% recorded once. The sequenced material came from blood. The receptors shown here come from a woman aged 80 or older in good health.

The table lists this clonotype with a few counts. Just one base apart from a much larger clone, this may be a read error. This chain links TRBV7-2 with TRBJ2-1; TRBD1 or TRBD2 may be the D gene (5 bases each). The J call is doubtful: the DNA matches TRBJ2-7 better. Germline loops: CDR1 SGHTA, CDR2 FQGNSA. CDR3 length: 16 residues. Here the CDR3 DNA reads TGTGCCAGCAGTTGGGGATGGGGGTTGTCCTACAATGAGCAGTACTTC. Encoded protein: CASSWGWGLSYNEQYF.

The V and J genes are TRBV28 and TRBJ2-4, with TRBD1 matching 8 bases. After removal of 3 bases from V and 6 bases from J, the junction contained 4 bases not matched to a gene. CDR1 and CDR2 from the germline V gene are MDHEN and SYDVKM. CDR3 size: 14 residues. The CDR3 coding sequence is TGTGCCAGCAGTTTCAGGGGGCACGGAAACATTCAGTACTTC. Translated, it gives CASSFRGHGNIQYF.

This clonotype has a handful of counts. The V gene is TRBV7-6, the J gene TRBJ2-5; D may match TRBD1 or TRBD2 (5 bases each). The length of the CDR3 is 15 residues. Deletions cut 5 bases from V and 5 bases from J, with 18 bases between. The germline gives CDR1 SGHVS, CDR2 FNYEAQ. CDR3 in DNA: TGTGCCAGCAGCAAGTCACCGGGGACGGAGGAGACCCAGTACTTC. This encodes CASSKSPGTEETQYF.

This clonotype was seen more than once but under ten times. The rearrangement joins TRBV10-3 to TRBJ1-6; 9 bases agree with TRBD1. Per the germline V gene, CDR1 is ENHRY and CDR2 is SYGVKD. This CDR3 spans 18 amino acids. CDR3 DNA: TGTGCTACTTCCCCCGCTGGGACAGGGAGCTCCTATAATTCACCCCTCCACTTT. Residues: CATSPAGTGSSYNSPLHF.

On this clonotype: At one end the junction does not follow the germline gene, possibly because of a read error. This chain uses TRBV20-1 with TRBJ1-6; 7 nucleotides line up with TRBD1. The CDR3 is 13 amino acids. The V gene's germline CDR1 is DFQATT and CDR2 SNEGSKA (reference sequence). CDR3 residues: CSERTGQNSPPHF. CDR3 nucleotide sequence: TGCAGTGAGAGAACGGGACAGAATTCACCCCCCCACTTT.

There are many counts of this clonotype. This chain links TRBV7-2 with TRBJ2-7; 7 bases line up with TRBD1. The CDR3 extends over 15 amino acids. J lost 2 bases, V lost 4 bases, and 8 bases had no gene match. CDR1 and CDR2 from the germline V gene are SGHTA and FQGNSA. This chain's CDR3 is CASSSQQGSTYEQYF. The CDR3 coding sequence is TGTGCCAGCAGCTCCCAACAGGGGAGCACCTACGAGCAGTACTTC.

This clonotype was detected a few times. The chain couples TRBV6-1 to TRBJ2-5; TRBD1 matches 9 bases. V was pared by 4 bases and J by 3 bases, with 9 bases of the junction left unmatched. This CDR3 has 16 amino acids. Germline V lookup: CDR1 MNHNS, CDR2 SASEGT. The CDR3 loop reads CASSGRQGVKKETQYF. The CDR3 coding sequence is TGTGCCAGCAGTGGACGACAGGGGGTTAAGAAAGAGACCCAGTACTTC.

Concerning this clonotype itself: An end of the junction differs from the germline gene, which may be a read error. The chain couples TRBV14 to TRBJ2-1; D may be TRBD1 or TRBD2 (5 bases each). Germline CDR1 and CDR2: SGHDN and FVKESK. CDR3 size: 17 residues. For the CDR3, the DNA is TGTGCCAGCAGCCAAGAGAGGGCAGGGAAGTTTTCCAATAAGCAGTTCTTC. Protein product: CASSQERAGKFSNKQFF.

This clonotype was detected ten times or more. V and J are TRBV27 and TRBJ2-1, with TRBD1 as a possible D gene (6 bases). V lost 4 bases and J lost 5, with 12 bases in between. This CDR3 has 14 residues. Germline CDR1 reads MNHEY; CDR2 reads SMNVEV (reference sequence). This CDR3 is CASSSGVKNNEQFF. The CDR3, as DNA: TGTGCCAGCAGTTCAGGGGTGAAGAACAATGAGCAGTTCTTC.

This clonotype was recorded many times. This chain uses TRBV11-2 with TRBJ2-1; a weak D match, TRBD2 (6 bases). In germline, CDR1 is SGHAT, CDR2 FQNNGV. V lost 1 base to trimming and J lost 7 bases, with 14 bases between them. The CDR3 consists of 15 residues. CDR3 bases: TGTGCCAGCAGCTTAGGACCGACTAGGCAGAATGAGCAGTTCTTC. It is translated as CASSLGPTRQNEQFF. Using reference TRBV11-2 and TRBJ2-1 for the parts outside the CDR3, the full variable domain is EAGVAQSPRYKIIEKRQSVAFWCNPISGHATLYWYQQILGQGPKLLIQFQNNGVVDDSQLPKDRFSAERLKGVDSTLKIQPAKLEDSAVYLCASSLGPTRQNEQFFGPGTRLTVL.

The V gene is TRBV14, the J gene TRBJ1-1; possible D gene TRBD1, 6 bases. The V and J ends lost 3 bases and 7 bases respectively, with 15 bases between them. Germline V lookup: CDR1 SGHDN, CDR2 FVKESK. The CDR3 is 14 residues long. CDR3 coding DNA: TGTGCCAGCAGCCACTTTCACCTCAGGGGTGAAGCTTTCTTT. Translated: CASSHFHLRGEAFF.

This clonotype was recorded a few times. The CDR3 reads CASSGALAGGADTQYF. The CDR3 DNA reads as TGTGCCAGCAGCGGCGCCCTAGCGGGGGGTGCAGATACGCAGTATTTT. The rearrangement joins TRBV7-9 to TRBJ2-3; 11 bases align to TRBD2. Germline CDR1 SEHNR, CDR2 FQNEAQ (reference sequence). This CDR3 has 16 residues. J gave up 4 bases and V 5 bases, and 8 bases lay outside the gene matches. Using reference TRBV7-9 and TRBJ2-3 for the parts outside the CDR3, the full variable domain is DTGVSQNPRHKITKRGQNVTFRCDPISEHNRLYWYRQTLGQGPEFLTYFQNEAQLEKSRLLSDRFSAERPKGSFSTLEIQRTEQGDSAMYLCASSGALAGGADTQYFGPGTRLTVL.

This chain connects TRBV6-6 to TRBJ2-3; TRBD2 matches 9 bases. CDR1 MNHNY and CDR2 SVGAGI come from the germline V gene (reference sequence). V was pared by 7 bases and J by 3 bases, with 11 bases of the junction left unmatched. The CDR3 spans 16 residues. Here the CDR3 DNA reads TGTGCCAGCACCCTAGGGACTAGCACCGGGACAGATACGCAGTATTTT. Residues: CASTLGTSTGTDTQYF.

A remark on this clonotype: A read error may produce the germline difference seen at one junction end. The V call is TRBV7-2, the J call TRBJ2-3; tentatively, D is TRBD1 (6 bases). There are 15 residues in the CDR3. CDR1 and CDR2 from the germline V gene are SGHTA and FQGNSA. The CDR3 here is CAGSYRTASTNTQYF. The CDR3 region has the DNA TGTGCCGGCAGTTACCGGACAGCTAGCACAAATACGCAGTATTTT.

For this clonotype: A read error may explain this, as a much larger clone is one base away. The V gene is TRBV10-2, the J gene TRBJ2-5, with TRBD1 as a possible D gene (6 bases). The V end lost 8 bases, the J end lost 11 bases, and 24 bases lay between the germline ends. Germline V gives CDR1 WSHSY, CDR2 SAAADI. The CDR3 extends over 14 amino acids. CDR3 amino acids: CASAKQGSYNEQYF. The CDR3 DNA follows: TGCGCCAGCGCGAAACAGGGTTCCTACAATGAGCAGTACTTC.

V gene TRBV7-8 combines with J gene TRBJ2-7, with 7 bases aligning to TRBD2. Trimming at V came to 1 base and at J to 4 bases, leaving 7 bases not matched to a gene. The CDR3 is 15 residues long. The V gene's germline CDR1 is SGHVS and CDR2 FQNEAQ. DNA of the CDR3: TGTGCCAGCAGCTTAGGGGGCGGGGGTGAGTACGAGCAGTACTTC. Protein: CASSLGGGGEYEQYF.

In this sample, this clonotype turned up many times. CDR3: CASSRPGDEQFF. The CDR3 coding sequence is TGTGCCAGCAGCCGCCCGGGGGATGAGCAGTTCTTC. The chain is built from TRBV3-1 and TRBJ2-1; D is perhaps TRBD2 (6 bases). Trimming removed 4 bases from V and 8 bases from J, with 9 bases in between. The CDR3 length is 12 residues. The germline gives CDR1 LGHDT, CDR2 YNNKEL (reference sequence).

This clonotype was observed many times. The chain joins TRBV5-6 to TRBJ2-6; 8 nucleotides line up with TRBD1. Unmatched junction bases numbered 3, after V lost 4 bases and J lost 3 bases. Germline CDR1 reads SGHDT; CDR2 reads YYEEEE. This CDR3 comprises 15 residues. The CDR3 loop is CASSRDRFGANVLTF. The DNA for the CDR3 is TGTGCCAGCAGCCGGGACAGGTTTGGGGCCAACGTCCTGACTTTC.

The V call is TRBV7-2, the J call TRBJ2-4; D perhaps matches TRBD2 (6 bases). The DNA end is more similar to TRBJ2-7, so the J call may be wrong. The CDR3 consists of 14 residues. The germline V gene has CDR1 SGHTA and CDR2 FQGNSA. CDR3 sequence: CASSPVGGPYEQYF. The CDR3 coding sequence is TGTGCCAGCAGCCCCGTCGGGGGTCCCTACGAGCAGTACTTC.

This clonotype was counted only a few times. The chain combines TRBV11-3 with TRBJ2-5; D is perhaps TRBD1 (6 bases). The CDR3 sequence is 16 residues long. Trimming cost V 5 bases and J 7 bases, with 23 bases left between them. Germline CDR1 and CDR2: SGHNT and YENEEA. CDR3 coding DNA: TGTGCCAGCAGCCTCCCCCGGGAAGGGGGTAAAGTGACCCAGTACTTC. It codes for CASSLPREGGKVTQYF. The full variable domain, rest sourced from reference TRBV11-3 and TRBJ2-5, is EAGVVQSPRYKIIEKKQPVAFWCNPISGHNTLYWYLQNLGQGPELLIRYENEEAVDDSQLPKDRFSAERLKGVDSTLKIQPAELGDSAVYLCASSLPREGGKVTQYFGPGTRLLVL.

The chain combines TRBV12-3 or TRBV12-4 with TRBJ1-3; 9 positions agree with TRBD1. J was trimmed by 9 bases and V by 6 bases; bases with no gene match: 18. This CDR3 region has 17 residues. The CDR3: CASRVPGQGRTRSTIYF. The CDR3 nucleotides are TGTGCCAGCAGAGTCCCGGGACAGGGAAGGACTAGAAGCACCATATATTTT.

The gene calls are TRBV9 and TRBJ2-1, with 8 bases aligning to TRBD2. V dropped 0 bases and J dropped 7; count of bases not matched to a gene: 0. This CDR3 has 13 amino acids. Germline V CDR1 and CDR2: SGDLS, YYNGEE. The CDR3 loop is CASSVVAGNEQFF. In DNA, the CDR3 is TGTGCCAGCAGCGTAGTAGCGGGGAATGAGCAGTTCTTC.

Ten or more counts support this clonotype. The chain joins TRBV6-2 or TRBV6-3 to TRBJ2-4, with D perhaps TRBD1 (6 bases). This CDR3 contains 15 residues. Per the germline V gene, CDR1 is MNHEY and CDR2 is SVGEGT. Trimming left V 2 bases short and J 7 bases short, with 15 bases between. The CDR3 loop is CASSYSGGAYNIQYF. As DNA, the CDR3 is TGTGCCAGCAGTTACAGTGGGGGCGCCTATAACATTCAGTACTTC.

The rearrangement joins TRBV24-1 to TRBJ1-2; D gene unclear. Germline-derived CDR1 and CDR2 are KGHDR and SFDVKD. The CDR3 consists of 13 residues. The V gene lost 1 base and the J gene lost 6 bases, with 8 bases spanning the gap. In nucleotides, the CDR3 is TGTGCCACCAGTGATTTAACGACAAATGGCTACACCTTC. Amino acid sequence: CATSDLTTNGYTF.

This clonotype was seen only a few times. The chain joins TRBV5-4 to TRBJ1-4, with D tentatively TRBD1 (5 bases). The CDR3 has 16 residues. From germline, CDR1 is SGHNT and CDR2 YYREEE (reference sequence). The V and J ends lost 4 bases and 7 bases respectively, with 20 bases between them. The CDR3, as DNA: TGTGCCAGCAGCGCCGGGAGGGCCGGGGGGACTGAAAAACTGTTTTTT. It codes for CASSAGRAGGTEKLFF.

This clonotype was seen a handful of times. J is TRBJ2-3 and V is TRBV14; 8 bases align to TRBD1. J was trimmed by 2 bases and V by 8 bases; bases with no gene match: 12. The length of the CDR3 is 16 residues. The V gene's germline CDR1 is SGHDN and CDR2 FVKESK. The CDR3 sequence is CASRSGTGYSTDTQYF. CDR3 nucleotide sequence: TGTGCCAGCCGCTCGGGGACAGGTTACTCCACAGATACGCAGTATTTT.

This clonotype appeared many times. The rearrangement links TRBV20-1 to TRBJ1-4; 11 nucleotides agree with TRBD1. Germline CDR1 and CDR2: DFQATT and SNEGSKA (reference sequence). The trim removed 6 bases at V and 4 bases at J, leaving 4 bases unmatched. The CDR3 spans 14 residues. DNA for the CDR3: TGCAGTGCGGGACAGGGGGTGTATAATGAAAAACTGTTTTTT. It yields the protein CSAGQGVYNEKLFF.